These 2 T cell receptor beta chains came from one sample sequenced in a study of blood T cell repertoires in COVID-19. Some clones are missing from TCRdb's copy, which holds only in-frame ones; the method was immunoSEQ multiplex PCR. The data show about 280,000 clones, with over 75% seen just once and 5.1% held by the top ten. The specimen was peripheral blood. The receptors stem from a man between 50 and 59 years old with active or convalescent COVID-19.

V and J are TRBV7-9 and TRBJ1-6, with D perhaps TRBD1 (6 bases). V lost 5 bases to trimming and J lost 2 bases, with 19 bases between them. This CDR3 spans 18 amino acids. The germline V gene encodes CDR1 SEHNR and CDR2 FQNEAQ (reference sequence). CDR3 in DNA: TGTGCCAGCAGCAGGCCCCCAGGGGCTGGGACCTATAATTCACCCCTCCACTTT. Translating it yields CASSRPPGAGTYNSPLHF.

This clone was picked up one time. The rearrangement uses TRBV28 and TRBJ1-2; D is ambiguous. The CDR3 runs to 14 residues. CDR1 and CDR2 (germline): MDHEN, SYDVKM. Trimming pared 6 bases from V and 8 bases from J, leaving 19 bases between. The CDR3 region is CASSSLPRVRGYTF. The CDR3 DNA reads as TGTGCCAGCAGCTCCCTCCCCCGGGTTCGGGGCTACACCTTC.